The rows below give T cell receptor beta chains drawn from one sample of a study of PD-1 blockade in classical Hodgkin lymphoma. The assay was immunoSEQ multiplex PCR, and TCRdb's table has in-frame clones only and misses some. The profile shows around 21,000 clones, about four fifths of them singletons. The source was CD8+ T cells from blood, collected before the fourth cycle of nivolumab. Receptors were obtained from a human donor with classical Hodgkin lymphoma. Both conserved end residues are part of each CDR3. A D gene is named only where the DNA matches it firmly. The size field is filled for only some rows; it gives once, few, many or a size class.

clone size	D gene	J gene	V gene	CDR3 protein	CDR3 DNA
-	-	TRBJ2-7	TRBV11-1	CASSLWQGPEAYEQYF	TGTGCCAGCAGCTTGTGGCAGGGCCCTGAGGCCTACGAGCAGTACTTC
-	-	TRBJ1-1	TRBV9	CASSASGRANTEAFF	TGTGCCAGCAGCGCCTCAGGGCGGGCGAACACTGAAGCTTTCTTT
-	-	TRBJ2-7	TRBV2	CASSEYREGSYEQYF	TGTGCCAGCAGTGAATATAGGGAAGGGTCTTACGAGCAGTACTTC
-	-	TRBJ1-2	TRBV7-8	CAGSFTGWGYTF	TGTGCCGGCAGCTTCACAGGGTGGGGCTACACCTTC
-	-	TRBJ2-3	TRBV4-2	CASSQVGADFGTDTQYF	TGTGCCAGCAGCCAAGTAGGGGCGGATTTCGGCACAGATACGCAGTATTTT
-	TRBD1	TRBJ2-1	TRBV14	CASSRGTVYNEQFF	TGTGCCAGCAGCCGAGGGACAGTCTACAATGAGCAGTTCTTC
-	-	TRBJ2-5	TRBV2	CASSEVLGETQYF	TGTGCCAGCAGTGAGGTCCTCGGGGAGACCCAGTACTTC
-	TRBD1	TRBJ1-6	TRBV15	CATSRTGYHSPLHF	TGTGCCACCAGCCGGACAGGGTATCATTCACCCCTCCACTTT
-	TRBD1	TRBJ2-7	TRBV2	CATHKSGTGYEQYF	TGTGCCACACACAAATCCGGGACAGGCTACGAGCAGTACTTC
-	-	TRBJ2-1	TRBV4-3	CASSQHRSSYNEQFF	TGCGCCAGCAGCCAACACAGGTCGTCCTACAATGAGCAGTTCTTC
-	-	TRBJ1-1	TRBV19	CASSQGQLMNTEAFF	TGTGCCAGTAGCCAAGGACAGCTCATGAACACTGAAGCTTTCTTT
-	-	TRBJ1-1	TRBV4-1	CASSQDRAGGTEAFF	TGCGCCAGCAGCCAAGATAGGGCAGGTGGCACTGAAGCTTTCTTT
-	-	TRBJ2-1	TRBV2	CASSEQSSLHEQFF	TGTGCCAGCAGTGAACAGAGTAGCCTCCATGAGCAGTTCTTC
-	-	TRBJ2-7	TRBV27	CASSYTSSYEQYF	TGTGCCAGCAGTTACACCAGCTCCTACGAGCAGTACTTC
-	-	TRBJ2-1	TRBV7-9	CASSYGGTHNEQFF	TGTGCCAGCAGCTACGGCGGGACCCACAATGAGCAGTTCTTC
-	-	TRBJ1-1	TRBV4-1	CASSQQTGNTEAFF	TGCGCCAGCAGCCAGCAAACAGGGAACACTGAAGCTTTCTTT
-	-	TRBJ1-1	TRBV10-1	CASSESAGFNTEAFF	TGCGCCAGCAGTGAGTCGGCAGGGTTTAACACTGAAGCTTTCTTT
-	TRBD1	TRBJ2-3	TRBV27	CASSFGDRGRDTQYF	TGTGCCAGCAGTTTCGGGGACAGGGGCAGAGATACGCAGTATTTT
-	TRBD1	TRBJ1-1	TRBV6-5	CASSAGTGGTEAFF	TGTGCCAGCAGTGCAGGGACAGGGGGCACTGAAGCTTTCTTT
-	-	TRBJ1-4	TRBV7-8	CASSDQATNEKLFF	TGTGCCAGCAGCGACCAGGCAACTAATGAAAAACTGTTTTTT
-	-	TRBJ2-6	TRBV6-8	CASSPRTVSGSGANVLTF	TGTGCCAGCAGTCCTCGGACAGTTTCTGGCTCTGGGGCCAACGTCCTGACTTTC
-	-	TRBJ2-7	TRBV30	CAWSISDPYEQYF	TGTGCCTGGAGTATTTCGGATCCCTACGAGCAGTACTTC
-	-	TRBJ2-1	TRBV18	CASSPAKPYNEQFF	TGTGCCAGCTCACCAGCGAAGCCCTACAATGAGCAGTTCTTC
-	-	TRBJ1-2	TRBV30	CAWSPGGGYTF	TGTGCCTGGAGTCCGGGAGGTGGCTACACCTTC
-	-	TRBJ2-7	TRBV27	CASSTLERDEQYF	TGTGCCAGCAGTACCTTAGAACGGGACGAGCAGTACTTC
-	-	TRBJ1-3	TRBV2	CASSEIGQSYSGNTIYF	TGTGCCAGCAGTGAAATCGGCCAGTCTTACTCTGGAAACACCATATATTTT
-	TRBD1	TRBJ1-6	TRBV4-3	CASSQVGTGLGSYNSPLHF	TGCGCCAGCAGCCAAGTAGGGACAGGTCTTGGTTCCTATAATTCACCCCTCCACTTT
-	-	TRBJ2-1	TRBV19	CASSPPGPRRNEQFF	TGTGCCAGTAGTCCTCCGGGACCGCGGAGGAATGAGCAGTTCTTC
-	-	TRBJ2-1	TRBV29-1	CSAATGRANEQFF	TGCAGCGCGGCTACAGGGAGGGCCAATGAGCAGTTCTTC
few	TRBD1	TRBJ2-5	TRBV13	CASSLGGGQGAETQYF	TGTGCCAGCAGCTTAGGAGGGGGACAGGGGGCAGAGACCCAGTACTTC
-	-	TRBJ1-1	TRBV10-3	CAISEDRMNTEAFF	TGTGCCATCAGTGAGGACCGTATGAACACTGAAGCTTTCTTT
-	-	TRBJ2-7	TRBV5-6	CASSLEGPGHEQYF	TGTGCCAGCAGCTTGGAAGGACCGGGCCACGAGCAGTACTTC
-	TRBD1	TRBJ1-4	TRBV4-3	CASSQGRGIAEKLFF	TGCGCCAGCAGCCAAGGCAGGGGGATAGCTGAAAAACTGTTTTTT
-	-	TRBJ2-3	TRBV2	CASSEGGGLRGATDTQYF	TGTGCCAGCAGTGAGGGGGGAGGACTTAGGGGAGCCACAGATACGCAGTATTTT
-	TRBD1	TRBJ1-2	TRBV6-5	CASSYGTGNLRGYTF	TGTGCCAGCAGTTACGGGACAGGTAACCTCCGTGGCTACACCTTC
once	-	TRBJ2-1	TRBV15	CATSREGSSYNEQFF	TGTGCCACCAGCAGAGAAGGGAGCTCCTACAATGAGCAGTTCTTC
-	TRBD2	TRBJ2-5	TRBV27	CASSFTTTSGYQETQYF	TGTGCCAGCAGTTTCACCACGACTAGCGGGTACCAAGAGACCCAGTACTTC
-	-	TRBJ2-7	TRBV15	CATSRESIYEQYF	TGTGCCACCAGCAGAGAAAGTATCTACGAGCAGTACTTC
-	-	TRBJ2-3	TRBV29-1	CSVRPDTQYF	TGCAGCGTGAGACCAGATACGCAGTATTTT
-	TRBD2	TRBJ2-3	TRBV19	CASIKRGDTDTQYF	TGTGCCAGTATAAAGCGGGGGGACACAGATACGCAGTATTTT
-	-	TRBJ2-3	TRBV4-3	CASSQDLWGGTNTQYF	TGCGCCAGCAGCCAAGATCTTTGGGGCGGGACGAATACGCAGTATTTT
-	TRBD1	TRBJ2-5	TRBV12-5	CASAIGTGQETQYF	TGTGCTAGTGCCATCGGGACAGGGCAAGAGACCCAGTACTTC
-	TRBD1	TRBJ1-2	TRBV29-1	CSAEWTGGNYGYTF	TGCAGCGCTGAATGGACAGGGGGCAACTATGGCTACACCTTC
-	TRBD1	TRBJ1-4	TRBV6-5	CASSNTGGNEEKLFF	TGTGCCAGCAGTAACACAGGGGGCAATGAGGAAAAACTGTTTTTT
once	-	TRBJ1-1	TRBV7-9	CASSLGGHEAFF	TGTGCCAGCAGCTTAGGGGGTCATGAAGCTTTCTTT
-	-	TRBJ2-1	TRBV5-6	CASRGYYNEQFF	TGTGCCAGCAGGGGCTACTACAATGAGCAGTTCTTC
-	-	TRBJ2-7	TRBV7-9	CASSNRAYEQYF	TGTGCCAGCAGCAACAGGGCCTACGAGCAGTACTTC
-	-	TRBJ2-7	TRBV15	CATSRDRGLAYEQYF	TGTGCCACCAGCAGAGATCGGGGGCTCGCCTACGAGCAGTACTTC
-	-	TRBJ1-1	TRBV6-5	CASSRRNTEAFF	TGTGCCAGCAGCCGCAGGAACACTGAAGCTTTCTTT
few	-	TRBJ1-4	TRBV2	CASSEAGANEKLFF	TGTGCCAGCAGTGAAGCAGGGGCCAATGAAAAACTGTTTTTT
-	TRBD1	TRBJ2-7	TRBV2	CASSDRDSAYEQYF	TGTGCCAGCAGTGACCGGGACAGCGCCTACGAGCAGTACTTC